These T cell receptor beta chains were read from a single sample in a study of beta chain features in type 1 diabetes. The repertoire was sequenced with immunoSEQ multiplex PCR; TCRdb's copy has only in-frame clones and lacks some. The sample lists just over 600,000 clones; around 15% were seen once. The sequenced sample consisted of naive CD4+ T cells from blood. The receptors stem from a man between 18 and 35 years old in good health. CDR3s include the opening cysteine and the closing phenylalanine or tryptophan. A D gene is named only where the DNA matches it firmly. A row's size may be missing; if present it is once, few, many or a size class.

d_call clone_size j_call v_call cdr3_nt cdr3_aa
- - TRBJ1-1 TRBV4-3 TGCGCCAGCAGCCAACCTGGACGGCTCAACACTGAAGCTTTCTTT CASSQPGRLNTEAFF
- few TRBJ2-5 TRBV29-1 TGCAGCGTTGAAGAGGGGTGGGGGCGAGAGACCCAGTACTTC CSVEEGWGRETQYF
- - TRBJ2-1 TRBV5-1 TGCGCCAGCAAAGGCGAAGGGAATGAGCAGTTCTTC CASKGEGNEQFF
- few TRBJ2-7 TRBV28 TGTGCCAGCAGTTCTACCCGCTACGAGCAGTACTTC CASSSTRYEQYF
- few TRBJ2-1 TRBV19 TGTGCCAGTAGAAGAACAGGGAGCAATGAGCAGTTCTTC CASRRTGSNEQFF
- few TRBJ2-6 TRBV18 TGTGCCAGCTCACCACCAGTTGGGGGCGGGGCCAACGTCCTGACTTTC CASSPPVGGGANVLTF
TRBD1 few TRBJ1-5 TRBV18 TGTGCCAGCTCACCAAACATAGACAGGGGAGGCAATCAGCCCCAGCATTTT CASSPNIDRGGNQPQHF
TRBD1 once TRBJ1-5 TRBV10-1 TGCGCCAGCAGGGGACAGGGGGCAGGTCAGCCCCAGCATTTT CASRGQGAGQPQHF
- few TRBJ2-3 TRBV12-5 TGTGCTAGTGGGACGGGAAGCACAGATACGCAGTATTTT CASGTGSTDTQYF
- few TRBJ1-2 TRBV11-2 TGTGCCAGCAGCTTAGTGGACCAACCATATGGCTACACCTTC CASSLVDQPYGYTF
TRBD1 - TRBJ1-2 TRBV10-3 TGTGCCATCTCGGGACAGGAGGACTATGGCTACACCTTC CAISGQEDYGYTF
TRBD2 few TRBJ2-1 TRBV28 TGTGCCAGCAGTTTAGGGGGACTAACAGACAATGAGCAGTTCTTC CASSLGGLTDNEQFF
- few TRBJ2-1 TRBV28 TGTGCCAGCAGTCCCGGGTCAAAGAATGAGCAGTTCTTC CASSPGSKNEQFF
- few TRBJ2-6 TRBV6-4 TGTGCCAGCAGTGAACAAGGGGGCTCTGGGGCCAACGTCCTGACTTTC CASSEQGGSGANVLTF
- - TRBJ2-7 TRBV18 TGTGCCAGCTCACCAGCGGGGTACGAGCAGTACTTC CASSPAGYEQYF
TRBD2 few TRBJ2-2 TRBV7-9 TGTGCCAGCAGCTTAGCGCGGGGGAGCACCGGGGAGCTGTTTTTT CASSLARGSTGELFF
TRBD1 - TRBJ1-6 TRBV11-1 TGTGCCAGCAGCAACCGGGACAGGGTTTCACCCCTCCACTTT CASSNRDRVSPLHF
- few TRBJ1-1 TRBV18 TGTGCCAGCTCTCCGGGGACGGGGCGGACTGAAGCTTTCTTT CASSPGTGRTEAFF
- few TRBJ1-1 TRBV18 TGTGCCAGCTCACCGGGGGGCGCGGGCACTGAAGCTTTCTTT CASSPGGAGTEAFF
TRBD1 - TRBJ2-7 TRBV4-1 TGCGCCAGCAGCCAAGGGATCCACAGGGGGCAAACCTACGAGCAGTACTTC CASSQGIHRGQTYEQYF
- few TRBJ1-5 TRBV7-2 TGTGCCAGCAGCGCCTCTACTAGCAATCAGCCCCAGCATTTT CASSASTSNQPQHF
- few TRBJ2-7 TRBV20-1 TGCAGTGCGGACCCCTCCTACGAGCAGTACTTC CSADPSYEQYF
TRBD1 few TRBJ2-3 TRBV7-2 TGTGCCAGCAGCGGACAGGGAAGAGATACGCAGTATTTT CASSGQGRDTQYF
- few TRBJ2-7 TRBV7-2 TGTGCCAGCAGCTTAGAATGGGCGGTTCCCTACGAGCAGTACTTC CASSLEWAVPYEQYF
TRBD1 - TRBJ1-2 TRBV19 TGTGCCAGTACTCGCCCAGACAGGGTGAACTATGGCTACACCTTC CASTRPDRVNYGYTF
- few TRBJ1-1 TRBV29-1 TGCAGCGTGACCAGGGCGAACACTGAAGCTTTCTTT CSVTRANTEAFF
TRBD2 - TRBJ2-3 TRBV6-5 TGTACTAGCGGGACAAGCACAGATACGCAGTATTTT CTSGTSTDTQYF
- - TRBJ2-5 TRBV5-6 TGTGCCAGCAGCCCTCGTGGGCTGCGAGAGACCCAGTACTTC CASSPRGLRETQYF
- - TRBJ2-3 TRBV5-4 TGTGCCAGCAGCTTGCAGGGGTCCGCCCAGGTAGGGCAGTATTTT CASSLQGSAQVGQYF